This passage covers 12 T cell receptor beta chains from one sample sequenced in a study of blood T cell repertoires in COVID-19. Profiling relied on immunoSEQ multiplex PCR, and the TCRdb table lists in-frame clones only, not all of them. The sample holds about 150,000 clones, approximately 80% seen once. The specimen was peripheral blood. These receptor sequences come from a human donor in a cohort sampled during active COVID-19.

This chain links TRBV10-2 with TRBJ2-1; possible D gene TRBD2, 6 bases. V dropped 4 bases and J dropped 8 bases, with 9 bases sitting between them. In germline, CDR1 is WSHSY, CDR2 SAAADI. CDR3 length: 12 amino acids. The DNA for the CDR3 is TGCGCCAGCAGTGCGTGGGGGGATGAGCAGTTCTTC. It translates to CASSAWGDEQFF.

This chain links TRBV27 with TRBJ2-7; TRBD1 matches 7 bases. With V trimmed by 6 bases and J by 6 bases, 11 bases remained unmatched. CDR1 and CDR2 (germline): MNHEY, SMNVEV (reference sequence). CDR3 length: 14 amino acids. DNA for the CDR3: TGTGCCAGCAGGCGACAGGGTGGGGGTGTCGAGCAGTACTTC. Translating it yields CASRRQGGGVEQYF.

The chain has TRBV4-1 and TRBJ1-2; maybe TRBD1 (5 bases). Trimming removed 4 bases from V and 4 bases from J, with 13 bases in between. CDR1 and CDR2 (germline): MGHRA, YSYEKL. The CDR3 is made up of 14 amino acids. The DNA for the CDR3 is TGCGCCAGCAGCCTCCCTGGGGGGGTCTATGGCTACACCTTC. It specifies CASSLPGGVYGYTF.

The rearrangement uses TRBV4-1 and TRBJ2-7, with D possibly matching TRBD1 (7 bases). The ends were cut back, 0 bases at V and 1 base at J, with 19 bases in the middle. This CDR3 has 18 amino acids. CDR1 and CDR2 (germline): MGHRA, YSYEKL. Here the CDR3 DNA reads TGCGCCAGCAGCCAAGAGGGGGGACAGCCGGCCCCGTCCTACGAGCAGTACTTC. Its protein product is CASSQEGGQPAPSYEQYF.

This clone showed up just a few times. The CDR3 here is CASSIGPGQGWTGELFF. In DNA form, the CDR3 reads TGTGCCAGCAGCATAGGACCCGGACAGGGGTGGACCGGGGAGCTGTTTTTT. The chain combines TRBV27 with TRBJ2-2; 9 bases are a match to TRBD1. The CDR3 extends over 17 amino acids. Looked up from germline, CDR1 is MNHEY and CDR2 is SMNVEV (reference sequence). The J segment lost 5 bases and the V segment lost 6 bases, leaving 13 bases of the junction unmatched.

The chain combines TRBV7-9 with TRBJ2-4; D may be TRBD2 (7 bases). The CDR3 covers 16 residues. The germline V gene encodes CDR1 SEHNR and CDR2 FQNEAQ (reference sequence). Trimming shortened V by 7 bases and J by 3 bases, and 19 bases separated the two germline ends. The CDR3 coding sequence is TGTGCCAGCAACTCGCGGGGGCGGTTTGACAAAAACATTCAGTACTTC. Encoded protein: CASNSRGRFDKNIQYF.

The CDR3 DNA sequence: TGCGCCAGCACCGACGTGAAGGGGGAAGAGACCCAGTACTTC. It translates to CASTDVKGEETQYF. This chain connects TRBV5-1 to TRBJ2-5; the D gene is possibly TRBD1 (6 bases). The CDR3 spans 14 residues. Germline V gives CDR1 SGHRS, CDR2 YFSETQ. V was pared by 6 bases and J by 3 bases, with 15 bases between.

The genes are TRBV28 and TRBJ1-2, with unresolved D. V was pared by 7 bases and J by 4 bases, with 16 bases between. CDR1 is MDHEN and CDR2 is SYDVKM in the germline V gene. The CDR3 is made up of 14 amino acids. DNA for the CDR3: TGTGCCAGCACTAAAACCCCACAGATCTATGGCTACACCTTC. This encodes CASTKTPQIYGYTF.

This clone was seen a handful of times. The V gene is TRBV21-1, the J gene TRBJ1-1; the table names TRBD1, a call not compared with the DNA. TRBV21-1 counts as a pseudogene. The CDR3 consists of 18 residues. The CDR3 loop is CASSFSSGTGKMNTEAFF. CDR3 bases: TGTGCCAGCAGCTTCTCCTCCGGGACAGGGAAAATGAACACTGAAGCTTTCTTT.

The rearrangement joins TRBV7-2 to TRBJ2-7; D ambiguous. Germline loops: CDR1 SGHTA, CDR2 FQGNSA. This CDR3 is 12 amino acids long. Deletions cut 5 bases from V and 3 bases from J, with 8 bases between. Here the CDR3 reads CASSPESYEQYF. The CDR3 DNA is TGTGCCAGCAGCCCCGAGAGCTACGAGCAGTACTTC.

This chain links TRBV4-3 with TRBJ1-1; no clear D. Deletions cut 1 base from V and 1 base from J, with 4 bases between. CDR1 is LGHNA and CDR2 is YSLEER in the germline V gene. The CDR3 contains 13 residues. CDR3 amino acids: CASSQAWNTEAFF. The CDR3 DNA reads TGCGCCAGCAGCCAAGCATGGAACACTGAAGCTTTCTTT.

The rearrangement uses TRBV28 and TRBJ1-5; D unclear. Germline V gene sequence: CDR1 MDHEN, CDR2 SYDVKM. The V end was cut by 10 bases, the J end by 9 bases, with 19 bases between. This CDR3 is 13 amino acids long. CDR3: CATRRSPGWPQHF. Written as DNA, the CDR3 is TGTGCCACCCGAAGGTCCCCGGGATGGCCCCAGCATTTT.